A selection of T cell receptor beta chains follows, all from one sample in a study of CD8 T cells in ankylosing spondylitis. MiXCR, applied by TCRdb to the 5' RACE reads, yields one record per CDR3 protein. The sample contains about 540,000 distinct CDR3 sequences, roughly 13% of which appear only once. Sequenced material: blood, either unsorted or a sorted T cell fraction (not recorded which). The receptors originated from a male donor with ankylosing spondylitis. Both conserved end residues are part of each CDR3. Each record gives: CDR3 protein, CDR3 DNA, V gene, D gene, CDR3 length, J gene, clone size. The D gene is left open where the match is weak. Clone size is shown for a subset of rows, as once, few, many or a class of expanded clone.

CASTQDRLAYNEQFF TGTGCCAGCACCCAAGACAGGCTAGCCTACAATGAGCAGTTCTTC TRBV11-2 NA 15 TRBJ2-1 NA
CASSDSGEAHNEQFF TGTGCCAGCAGTGACTCGGGGGAAGCCCACAATGAGCAGTTCTTC TRBV6-4 NA 15 TRBJ2-1 many
CASSPTVGTEAFF TGTGCCAGCAGTCCCACGGTGGGTACTGAAGCTTTCTTT TRBV27 NA 13 TRBJ1-1 many
CASSLEGAGYNEQFF TGTGCCAGCAGCTTAGAAGGGGCGGGATACAATGAGCAGTTCTTC TRBV7-8 NA 15 TRBJ2-1 few
CASSLGTSGRNEQFF TGTGCCAGCAGTCTCGGGACTAGCGGGAGGAATGAGCAGTTCTTC TRBV27 TRBD2 15 TRBJ2-1 many
CASSANLRQPQHF TGTGCCAGCAGCGCAAATCTGAGGCAGCCCCAGCATTTT TRBV6-1 NA 13 TRBJ1-5 few
CASRGNEKLFF TGTGCCAGCAGGGGTAATGAAAAACTGTTTTTT TRBV25-1 NA 11 TRBJ1-4 few
CASSVWDEGNTIYF TGTGCCAGCAGCGTCTGGGACGAAGGAAACACCATATATTTT TRBV9 NA 14 TRBJ1-3 NA
CASKARDRNLERAKNIQYF TGTGCCAGCAAAGCGCGAGACCGAAACCTGGAAAGGGCCAAAAACATTCAGTACTTC TRBV21-1 NA 19 TRBJ2-4 once
CSASRLGFGELFF TGCAGTGCTAGCCGGCTAGGGTTCGGGGAGCTGTTTTTT TRBV20-1 NA 13 TRBJ2-2 few
CSASTRTSGRLAGELFF TGCAGTGCTAGTACCCGGACTAGCGGAAGGTTAGCCGGGGAGCTGTTTTTT TRBV20-1 TRBD2 17 TRBJ2-2 few
CASSPSSGRVADTQYF TGTGCCAGCAGCCCCTCTAGCGGGAGGGTGGCAGATACGCAGTATTTT TRBV12-3/TRBV12-4 TRBD2 16 TRBJ2-3 few
CASSRPGVVEQFF TGTGCCAGCAGCCGGCCGGGGGTTGTTGAGCAGTTCTTC TRBV7-9 NA 13 TRBJ2-1 few
CASSLVLAGGHPEQFF TGCGCCAGCAGCTTGGTCCTAGCGGGAGGTCACCCTGAGCAGTTCTTC TRBV5-1 TRBD2 16 TRBJ2-1 many
CASSKGSEGEPQHF TGCGCCAGCAGTAAAGGCTCCGAGGGGGAGCCCCAGCATTTT TRBV5-1 NA 14 TRBJ1-5 many
CASTLGDGQFF TGTGCCAGCACCCTCGGGGACGGGCAGTTCTTC TRBV11-2 NA 11 TRBJ2-1 few
CASSPLGQNEQFF TGTGCCAGCTCACCACTAGGACAGAATGAGCAGTTCTTC TRBV18 NA 13 TRBJ2-1 few
CASSQRQGAGYEQYF TGTGCCAGCAGCCAGCGACAGGGGGCAGGGTACGAGCAGTACTTC TRBV4-2 TRBD1 15 TRBJ2-7 few